The 21 T cell receptor beta chains reported below all come from one sample, sequenced in a study of siplizumab effects on memory and regulatory T cells. Assay: immunoSEQ multiplex PCR; the TCRdb copy retains only in-frame clones and omits some. This table holds over 100,000 clones, about 91% found once. Material for sequencing was Tregs sorted from blood. Receptors originate from a human donor in good health.

The rearrangement uses TRBV5-6 and TRBJ2-7; D gene unclear. With 3 bases removed from V and 3 bases from J, the gap between germline ends came to 4 bases. Germline V gene data show CDR1 as SGHDT and CDR2 as YYEEEE. The CDR3 length is 11 residues. The CDR3 reads CASSSNYEQYF. In nucleotides, the CDR3 is TGTGCCAGCAGCTCAAACTACGAGCAGTACTTC.

The chain employs TRBV15 and TRBJ1-5, with D possibly matching TRBD1 (5 bases). V shed 0 bases and J shed 2 bases, with 23 bases lying between them. Germline CDR1 LNHNV, CDR2 YYDKDF (reference sequence). The CDR3 contains 20 residues. DNA for the CDR3: TGTGCCACCAGCAGAGATGTCGGAAAGGGGATGGTTGCGGGCAATCAGCCCCAGCATTTT. This sequence encodes CATSRDVGKGMVAGNQPQHF.

The J gene is TRBJ1-6, the V gene TRBV6-5, with 7 bases lining up with TRBD1. The length of the CDR3 is 13 residues. V gave up 6 bases and J gave up 12 bases; unmatched junction bases: 8. Looked up from germline, CDR1 is MNHEY and CDR2 is SVGAGI. The CDR3, as DNA: TGTGCCAGCAGAGCTCCTCCAGGGGGACCCCTCCACTTT. Amino acid sequence: CASRAPPGGPLHF.

The rearrangement links TRBV5-1 to TRBJ2-2; no firm D call. V gave up 4 bases and J gave up 3 bases, with 4 bases separating them. The CDR3 covers 12 residues. Germline loops: CDR1 SGHRS, CDR2 YFSETQ. CDR3 coding DNA: TGCGCCAGCAGCCAGTACACCGGGGAGCTGTTTTTT. As protein: CASSQYTGELFF. Variable domain in full (rest from reference TRBV5-1 and TRBJ2-2): KAGVTQTPRYLIKTRGQQVTLSCSPISGHRSVSWYQQTPGQGLQFLFEYFSETQRNKGNFPGRFSGRQFSNSRSEMNVSTLELGDSALYLCASSQYTGELFFGEGSRLTVL.

As DNA, the CDR3 is TGTGCCAGCAGCTTTAGACAGTACCCCTACGAGCAGTACTTC. This sequence encodes CASSFRQYPYEQYF. The chain has TRBV11-2 and TRBJ2-7, with a weak D call TRBD1 (5 bases). The CDR3 sequence is 14 residues long. The germline V and J ends were trimmed by 3 bases and 2 bases, with 11 bases remaining between them. Germline lookup yields CDR1 SGHAT and CDR2 FQNNGV.

This sequence joins TRBV7-2 and TRBJ1-3; weak D call: TRBD1 (5 bases). Trimming pared 5 bases from V and 4 bases from J, leaving 18 bases between. CDR3 length: 16 amino acids. Germline CDR1 reads SGHTA; CDR2 reads FQGNSA. The CDR3 region has the DNA TGTGCCAGCAGCCCGGCCGCAGGGTTGGGAGGAAACACCATATATTTT. It translates to CASSPAAGLGGNTIYF.

The chain is built from TRBV7-3 and TRBJ2-1, with 11 bases matching TRBD2. The CDR3 is made up of 15 amino acids. Germline values: CDR1 SGHTA, CDR2 FQGTGA. V was clipped by 2 bases and J by 7 bases; unmatched bases: 4. CDR3 nucleotide sequence: TGTGCCAGCAGCTTAGAGGCTAGCGGGAGGAATGAGCAGTTCTTC. The encoded protein is CASSLEASGRNEQFF.

The rearrangement uses TRBV28 and TRBJ1-3; D uncertain. The V and J ends lost 2 bases and 3 bases respectively, with 14 bases between them. The CDR3 is 16 amino acids. Germline CDR1 and CDR2: MDHEN and SYDVKM. The CDR3 sequence is CASSLQLTRLGNTIYF. The CDR3 bases are TGTGCCAGCAGTTTACAACTGACTCGACTTGGAAACACCATATATTTT.

J is TRBJ2-1 and V is TRBV10-3, with a weak D call TRBD2 (6 bases). Germline CDR1 ENHRY, CDR2 SYGVKD. Trimming pared 5 bases from V and 3 bases from J, leaving 11 bases between. The CDR3 contains 14 residues. Here the CDR3 reads CAISNTGLYNEQFF. CDR3 nucleotide sequence: TGTGCCATCAGTAATACGGGACTCTACAATGAGCAGTTCTTC.

This chain connects TRBV20-1 to TRBJ2-3, with no clear D. This CDR3 has 10 residues. Deletions cut 3 bases from V and 6 bases from J, with 4 bases between. Germline-derived CDR1 and CDR2 are DFQATT and SNEGSKA (reference sequence). The CDR3 DNA sequence: TGCAGTGCTAGCTGGGATACGCAGTATTTT. Translated, it gives CSASWDTQYF.

This clone has just a few counts. The rearrangement links TRBV10-3 to TRBJ1-5, with D unresolved. The CDR3 has 13 amino acids. CDR1 is ENHRY and CDR2 is SYGVKD in the germline V gene. Trimming cost V 6 bases and J 0 bases, with 6 bases left between them. The CDR3 DNA reads TGTGCCATCAGCCAGGTTAGCAATCAGCCCCAGCATTTT. Its protein is CAISQVSNQPQHF.

The chain couples TRBV5-1 to TRBJ1-1, with D maybe TRBD1 (6 bases). This CDR3 comprises 15 residues. The ends were cut back, 4 bases at V and 6 bases at J, with 19 bases in the middle. From germline, CDR1 is SGHRS and CDR2 YFSETQ. In DNA, the CDR3 is TGCGCCAGCAGCCCAGACAACACACCAGGGGCTGAAGCTTTCTTT. Translated, it gives CASSPDNTPGAEAFF.

This clone occurred once. The genes are TRBV5-6 and TRBJ1-2, with D possibly TRBD1 on 5 matching bases. Germline lookup yields CDR1 SGHDT and CDR2 YYEEEE. The V end lost 4 bases, the J end lost 8 bases, and 18 bases lay between the germline ends. The CDR3 covers 14 residues. CDR3 bases: TGTGCCAGCAGCGACCCGACCGCGTCAGGGGGCTACACCTTC. This codes for CASSDPTASGGYTF.

This clone was seen repeatedly, ten times or more. This chain uses TRBV15 with TRBJ2-4, with 8 positions matching TRBD1. CDR3 size: 14 residues. CDR1 and CDR2 (germline): LNHNV, YYDKDF (reference sequence). The J segment lost 9 bases and the V segment lost 1 base, leaving 5 bases of the junction unmatched. The CDR3 nucleotides are TGTGCCACCAGCAGAGTGGGACAGGCTACCATTCAGTACTTC. As protein: CATSRVGQATIQYF.

This chain uses TRBV7-8 with TRBJ2-1; no clear D gene. Germline V gene data show CDR1 as SGHVS and CDR2 as FQNEAQ. This CDR3 has 13 residues. V was clipped by 5 bases and J by 4 bases, with 9 bases between them. The CDR3 is CASSPVEYNEQFF. CDR3 bases: TGTGCCAGCAGCCCGGTGGAATACAATGAGCAGTTCTTC.

The V gene is TRBV11-2, the J gene TRBJ2-5, with 9 bases matching TRBD1. Germline V CDR1 and CDR2: SGHAT, FQNNGV. V gave up 4 bases and J gave up 2 bases; unmatched junction bases: 5. The CDR3 runs to 15 residues. The CDR3 DNA sequence: TGTGCCAGCAGCTCCGGGACAGGGTTTCAAGAGACCCAGTACTTC. Translated, it gives CASSSGTGFQETQYF. Using reference TRBV11-2 and TRBJ2-5 for the parts outside the CDR3, the full variable domain is EAGVAQSPRYKIIEKRQSVAFWCNPISGHATLYWYQQILGQGPKLLIQFQNNGVVDDSQLPKDRFSAERLKGVDSTLKIQPAKLEDSAVYLCASSSGTGFQETQYFGPGTRLLVL.

This clone has more than one count but fewer than ten. The chain has TRBV18 and TRBJ2-7, with 7 bases identical to TRBD1. Trimming took 1 base from V and 7 from J; bases not matched to a gene: 7. The CDR3 has 14 residues. Germline assignment: CDR1 KGHSH and CDR2 LQKENI. CDR3 bases: TGTGCCAGCTCACCACGAGGGGGCCTCTTGGAGCAGTACTTC. Translated, it gives CASSPRGGLLEQYF.

The chain has TRBV25-1 and TRBJ1-3; D not resolved. The length of the CDR3 is 15 residues. V was pared by 3 bases and J by 0 bases, with 9 bases between. CDR1 and CDR2 from the germline V gene are MGHDK and SYGVNS. CDR3 nucleotides: TGTGCCAGCAGTGAGGTGGGAGCCTCTGGAAACACCATATATTTT. Residues: CASSEVGASGNTIYF. The full variable domain, its missing parts supplied by reference TRBV25-1 and TRBJ1-3, is EADIYQTPRYLVIGTGKKITLECSQTMGHDKMYWYQQDPGMELHLIHYSYGVNSTEKGDLSSESTVSRIRTEHFPLTLESARPSHTSQYLCASSEVGASGNTIYFGEGSWLTVV.

This chain links TRBV5-1 with TRBJ1-6, with 7 bases aligning to TRBD1. V was clipped by 4 bases and J by 7 bases; unmatched bases: 2. CDR3 length: 13 residues. Germline CDR1 SGHRS, CDR2 YFSETQ. The CDR3 DNA follows: TGCGCCAGCAGCCAGGGGGTCAATTCACCCCTCCACTTT. This encodes CASSQGVNSPLHF.

The rearrangement uses TRBV5-1 and TRBJ1-1; D unresolved. Germline loops: CDR1 SGHRS, CDR2 YFSETQ. This CDR3 is built from 13 residues. The V and J ends lost 0 bases and 7 bases respectively, with 10 bases between them. CDR3 amino acids: CASSLEGGGEAFF. In DNA form, the CDR3 reads TGCGCCAGCAGCTTGGAGGGAGGTGGTGAAGCTTTCTTT.

CDR3 in amino acids: CASSWDRDYGYTF. The CDR3 DNA sequence: TGTGCCAGCAGCTGGGACAGGGACTATGGCTACACCTTC. The V gene is TRBV7-2, the J gene TRBJ1-2, with 9 bases that match TRBD1. After removal of 4 bases from V and 3 bases from J, the junction contained 0 bases not matched to a gene. The CDR3 spans 13 residues. Per germline, CDR1 SGHTA and CDR2 FQGNSA. The whole variable domain, filled in from reference TRBV7-2 and TRBJ1-2, reads GAGVSQSPSNKVTEKGKDVELRCDPISGHTALYWYRQSLGQGLEFLIYFQGNSAPDKSGLPSDRFSAERTGGSVSTLTIQRTQQEDSAVYLCASSWDRDYGYTFGSGTRLTVV.